The 4 T cell receptor beta chains below come from one sample, sequenced in a study of T cells in Graves' hyperthyroidism and ophthalmopathy (dated by TCRdb to the late 2010s). The library was prepared using multiplex PCR. Sequencing took place on an Illumina HiSeq 2000. TCR beta CDR3 regions were amplified from RNA transcripts. A first-round RT-PCR of the TCR CDR3 used the HTBI primer set with the Qiagen OneStep RT-PCR kit. Starting from the raw public reads, TCRdb applied fastp trimming at Q25, assembled clones with MiXCR and retained in-frame beta chains. Identical CDR3 protein sequences are pooled into one entry, listed with their most common genes and DNA. This sample has 450,000 to 500,000 distinct CDR3 sequences in its table, and roughly 22% of those were observed once. The ten largest clones represent approximately 49% of the sample. Sequencing used blood. Every receptor here comes from a woman aged 70 to 79 with Graves' ophthalmopathy.

V gene TRBV9 combines with J gene TRBJ2-2; D remains unclear. The germline CDR1 and CDR2 sequences are SGDLS and YYNGEE. Trimming cost V 1 base and J 1 base, with 8 bases left between them. This CDR3 region has 15 residues. The CDR3 DNA follows: TGTGCCAGCAGCGTATTAGTAGAGAACACCGGGGAGCTGTTTTTT. Translated, it gives CASSVLVENTGELFF.

As concerns this clonotype: One base away lies a much larger clone, so this may be a sequencing read error. The chain uses TRBV12-3 or TRBV12-4 and TRBJ2-7, with TRBD1 as a possible D gene (6 bases). The V gene lost 3 bases and the J gene lost 4 bases, with 16 bases spanning the gap. This CDR3 comprises 15 residues. The CDR3 DNA follows: TGTGCCAGCAGTTTTAGGTGGACAGCGGTTTACGAGCAGTACTTC. It codes for CASSFRWTAVYEQYF.

V and J are TRBV10-3 and TRBJ1-3, with D unclear. This CDR3 comprises 14 residues. Germline-derived CDR1 and CDR2 are ENHRY and SYGVKD. Trimming removed 9 bases at V and 0 bases at J, with 12 bases between. CDR3 protein: CAIWEGLSGNTIYF. CDR3 sequence (DNA): TGTGCCATTTGGGAAGGCCTCTCTGGAAACACCATATATTTT.

The table lists this clonotype with many counts. The gene calls are TRBV28 and TRBJ2-2; 8 positions match TRBD2. CDR1 MDHEN and CDR2 SYDVKM come from the germline V gene. V lost 8 bases, J lost 1 base, and 3 bases stayed unmatched. The CDR3 covers 14 residues. The CDR3 DNA reads TGTGCCAGCTCAGCGGGAGTGAACACCGGGGAGCTGTTTTTT. Protein product: CASSAGVNTGELFF. Complete variable domain (other parts from reference TRBV28 and TRBJ2-2): DVKVTQSSRYLVKRTGEKVFLECVQDMDHENMFWYRQDPGLGLRLIYFSYDVKMKEKGDIPEGYSVSREKKERFSLILESASTNQTSMYLCASSAGVNTGELFFGEGSRLTVL.